The 32 T cell receptor beta chains in this list originate from one sample, sequenced in a study of T cell changes during pregnancy in multiple sclerosis. Profiled with immunoSEQ multiplex PCR; TCRdb holds only in-frame clones, not every one. In the table there are roughly 40,000 clones, around 94% of which are singletons. This specimen was peripheral blood, taken in the third trimester of pregnancy. The receptors here all came from a female donor with multiple sclerosis, enrolled in a pregnancy study.

V is TRBV19 and J is TRBJ1-2; a possible D gene is TRBD1 (5 bases). Trimming pared 9 bases from V and 2 bases from J, leaving 13 bases between. Germline values: CDR1 LNHDA, CDR2 SQIVND (reference sequence). The CDR3 is 13 amino acids. CDR3 in amino acids: CASGGDGNYGYTF. The CDR3 DNA sequence: TGTGCCAGCGGGGGAGACGGAAACTATGGCTACACCTTC.

This chain joins TRBV7-9 and TRBJ1-6; TRBD1 matches 9 bases. This CDR3 has 15 amino acids. Unmatched junction bases numbered 6, after V lost 5 bases and J lost 7 bases. In germline, CDR1 is SEHNR, CDR2 FQNEAQ (reference sequence). CDR3 region: CASSHLTGGNSPLHF. The CDR3 DNA reads as TGTGCCAGCAGCCACCTGACAGGGGGAAATTCACCCCTCCACTTT.

The genes are TRBV27 and TRBJ2-1; TRBD1 matches 7 bases. V lost 4 bases and J lost 12; bases outside the gene matches: 3. The CDR3 is made up of 11 amino acids. Germline lookup yields CDR1 MNHEY and CDR2 SMNVEV (reference sequence). As DNA, the CDR3 is TGTGCCAGCAGTTCCTACAGGGGGCAGTTCTTC. Translating gives CASSSYRGQFF.

The chain has TRBV28 and TRBJ2-1, with TRBD2 matching 14 bases. The CDR3 is 14 residues long. The germline CDR1 and CDR2 sequences are MDHEN and SYDVKM. The J segment lost 9 bases and the V segment lost 7 bases, leaving 5 bases of the junction unmatched. Written as DNA, the CDR3 is TGTGCCAGCACCCCGGGACTAGCGGGAGCTGAGCAGTTCTTC. Its protein product is CASTPGLAGAEQFF. The full variable domain, with the rest looked up from reference TRBV28 and TRBJ2-1, is DVKVTQSSRYLVKRTGEKVFLECVQDMDHENMFWYRQDPGLGLRLIYFSYDVKMKEKGDIPEGYSVSREKKERFSLILESASTNQTSMYLCASTPGLAGAEQFFGPGTRLTVL.

The J gene is TRBJ2-2, the V gene TRBV19; D remains unclear. The germline V gene has CDR1 LNHDA and CDR2 SQIVND (reference sequence). The V end was cut by 10 bases, the J end by 4 bases, with 10 bases between. CDR3 length: 12 amino acids. CDR3 region: CATQRGTGELFF. The DNA for the CDR3 is TGTGCCACTCAACGCGGCACCGGGGAGCTGTTTTTT.

The V gene is TRBV4-1, the J gene TRBJ1-1, with 7 bases lining up with TRBD1. The trim removed 4 bases at V and 3 bases at J, leaving 2 bases unmatched. CDR3 size: 13 residues. Looked up from germline, CDR1 is MGHRA and CDR2 is YSYEKL. CDR3: CASSRQGDTEAFF. The CDR3 DNA sequence: TGCGCCAGCAGCCGACAGGGCGACACTGAAGCTTTCTTT.

The chain links TRBV30 to TRBJ2-2; TRBD1 is a possible D gene (5 bases). Germline CDR1 reads GTSNPN; CDR2 reads SVGIG (reference sequence). Trimming stripped 2 bases from V and 0 bases from J, with 10 bases between. This CDR3 is built from 15 residues. CDR3 region: CAWSRGQANTGELFF. The CDR3 nucleotides are TGTGCCTGGAGTAGAGGACAAGCGAACACCGGGGAGCTGTTTTTT.

The chain couples TRBV7-2 to TRBJ2-3, with D possibly matching TRBD1 (6 bases). The CDR3 is 15 residues long. V lost 5 bases and J 0 bases, leaving 12 bases between the germline ends. The germline V gene has CDR1 SGHTA and CDR2 FQGNSA. CDR3 sequence: CASSGVGGSTDTQYF. In DNA form, the CDR3 reads TGTGCCAGCAGCGGGGTAGGGGGTAGCACAGATACGCAGTATTTT.

The J gene is TRBJ2-2, the V gene TRBV27, with D possibly being TRBD2 (5 bases). The CDR3 length is 12 residues. Trimming left V 3 bases short and J 7 bases short, with 6 bases between. Germline assignment: CDR1 MNHEY and CDR2 SMNVEV (reference sequence). The CDR3 sequence: CASSFRGGELFF. The CDR3 DNA reads TGTGCCAGCAGTTTCCGGGGCGGGGAGCTGTTTTTT.

The chain is built from TRBV7-2 and TRBJ2-2, with TRBD1 identical over 7 bases. The V gene end was trimmed by 3 bases and the J gene end by 4 bases; junction bases not matched to a gene: 5. The CDR3 is 15 residues long. The germline V gene has CDR1 SGHTA and CDR2 FQGNSA. The CDR3 DNA sequence: TGTGCCAGCAGCTTGTCCCGGGACAGCACCGGGGAGCTGTTTTTT. This codes for CASSLSRDSTGELFF.

This clone was counted once. The rearrangement joins TRBV28 to TRBJ2-7; 8 bases match TRBD1. Germline V CDR1 and CDR2: MDHEN, SYDVKM. This CDR3 is built from 15 residues. V was clipped by 5 bases and J by 3 bases; unmatched bases: 9. The CDR3 region has the DNA TGTGCCAGCAGTCCGCCCGGGACAGGAATCTACGAGCAGTACTTC. Translating it yields CASSPPGTGIYEQYF.

The chain uses TRBV7-9 and TRBJ1-4; D is undetermined. Per germline, CDR1 SEHNR and CDR2 FQNEAQ (reference sequence). Trimming cost V 4 bases and J 6 bases, with 12 bases left between them. The length of the CDR3 is 14 residues. The CDR3 DNA sequence: TGTGCCAGCAGCTCGTGGGCTTCCGATGAAAAACTGTTTTTT. Encoded protein: CASSSWASDEKLFF.

The V call is TRBV5-1, the J call TRBJ2-1; TRBD2 matches at 10 bases. V shed 2 bases and J 0 bases; nucleotides not matched to a gene: 5. The length of the CDR3 is 17 residues. The germline CDR1 and CDR2 sequences are SGHRS and YFSETQ. CDR3 in amino acids: CASSFRSSGSSYNEQFF. The CDR3 region has the DNA TGCGCCAGCAGCTTTAGGTCTAGCGGGAGCTCCTACAATGAGCAGTTCTTC.

This sequence joins TRBV15 and TRBJ1-1; D might be TRBD1 (5 bases). Trimming shortened V by 1 base and J by 3 bases, and 15 bases separated the two germline ends. Germline lookup yields CDR1 LNHNV and CDR2 YYDKDF (reference sequence). The CDR3 spans 16 residues. This CDR3 reads CATSRAGEGRDTEAFF. The CDR3 nucleotides are TGTGCCACCAGCAGAGCGGGGGAGGGGAGGGACACTGAAGCTTTCTTT.

The table lists this clone with a count of one. This chain uses TRBV5-1 with TRBJ2-5; TRBD2 agrees at 14 bases. V lost 4 bases to trimming and J lost 0 bases; unmatched junction nucleotides: 8. The CDR3 runs 18 residues. In germline, CDR1 is SGHRS, CDR2 YFSETQ. The CDR3 here is CASSKGLAGVGNQETQYF. CDR3 nucleotides: TGCGCCAGCAGCAAGGGACTAGCGGGAGTGGGAAACCAAGAGACCCAGTACTTC.

The chain joins TRBV27 to TRBJ2-1; TRBD1 aligns across 7 bases. Unmatched junction bases numbered 8, after V lost 6 bases and J lost 3 bases. The CDR3 covers 15 residues. The germline V gene encodes CDR1 MNHEY and CDR2 SMNVEV (reference sequence). CDR3 coding DNA: TGTGCCAGCAGGACAGGGAAGACTCTCTACAATGAGCAGTTCTTC. Its protein is CASRTGKTLYNEQFF.

This clone was recorded only once. The chain is built from TRBV15 and TRBJ2-5; 10 bases agree with TRBD1. The V and J ends lost 3 bases and 9 bases, in that order; junction bases with no gene match: 7. The CDR3 contains 14 residues. CDR1 LNHNV and CDR2 YYDKDF come from the germline V gene (reference sequence). CDR3 bases: TGTGCCACCAGCAGGACCGGGACAGGGGCGTCCCAGTACTTC. Translated, it gives CATSRTGTGASQYF.

This clone was seen once. The V call is TRBV2, the J call TRBJ2-1, with TRBD1 matching 8 bases. CDR1 and CDR2 from the germline V gene are SNHLY and FYNNEI. This CDR3 comprises 15 residues. V shed 6 bases and J 3 bases; nucleotides not matched to a gene: 7. CDR3 sequence: CASSSDRGRYNEQFF. CDR3 DNA: TGTGCCAGCAGCAGTGACAGGGGTCGCTACAATGAGCAGTTCTTC.

The chain links TRBV19 to TRBJ1-1, with 10 bases fitting TRBD1. Germline assignment: CDR1 LNHDA and CDR2 SQIVND (reference sequence). With V trimmed by 6 bases and J by 2 bases, 9 bases remained unmatched. The CDR3 is 16 amino acids. Written as DNA, the CDR3 is TGTGCCAGTAGCTCGAGGACAGGGGGGCTCAACACTGAAGCTTTCTTT. Amino acid sequence: CASSSRTGGLNTEAFF. The full variable domain, completed using reference TRBV19 and TRBJ1-1, is DGGITQSPKYLFRKEGQNVTLSCEQNLNHDAMYWYRQDPGQGLRLIYYSQIVNDFQKGDIAEGYSVSREKKESFPLTVTSAQKNPTAFYLCASSSRTGGLNTEAFFGQGTRLTVV.

The chain carries TRBV4-3 and TRBJ2-5; no clear D. This CDR3 region has 18 residues. Trimming left V 0 bases short and J 5 bases short, with 22 bases between. CDR1 and CDR2 (germline): LGHNA, YSLEER. The CDR3 DNA follows: TGCGCCAGCAGCCAAGACCTCCCCTATTCGGAATCCGGGGAGACCCAGTACTTC. It specifies CASSQDLPYSESGETQYF.

This clone was seen a single time. This rearrangement joins TRBV7-6 to TRBJ1-2; D remains ambiguous. Trimming stripped 1 base from V and 4 bases from J, with 16 bases between. Germline CDR1 is SGHVS and CDR2 is FNYEAQ. The CDR3 length is 16 residues. The CDR3 reads CASSLDTGAGRYGYTF. The CDR3 DNA reads as TGTGCCAGCAGCTTAGATACGGGAGCCGGACGCTATGGCTACACCTTC. Filled out from reference TRBV7-6 and TRBJ1-2, the complete variable domain reads GAGVSQSPRYKVTKRGQDVALRCDPISGHVSLYWYRQALGQGPEFLTYFNYEAQQDKSGLPNDRFSAERPEGSISTLTIQRTEQRDSAMYRCASSLDTGAGRYGYTFGSGTRLTVV.

This sequence joins TRBV11-2 and TRBJ2-7, with D hard to call. The CDR3 sequence is 13 residues long. Per the germline V gene, CDR1 is SGHAT and CDR2 is FQNNGV. The V gene lost 3 bases and the J gene lost 4 bases, with 10 bases spanning the gap. CDR3 region: CASSFEGVYEQYF. As DNA, the CDR3 is TGTGCCAGCAGCTTTGAAGGAGTTTACGAGCAGTACTTC.

V is TRBV6-5 and J is TRBJ2-1; 10 bases align to TRBD2. The ends lost 5 bases at V and 8 bases at J; junction bases unmatched: 9. Germline V gives CDR1 MNHEY, CDR2 SVGAGI. The CDR3 covers 15 residues. The CDR3 bases are TGTGCCAGCAGTCCCGGACTAGCGGTGTCTCATGAGCAGTTCTTC. Amino acid sequence: CASSPGLAVSHEQFF.

The chain combines TRBV14 with TRBJ1-1; no clear D gene. The V end lost 0 bases, the J end lost 4 bases, and 18 bases lay between the germline ends. Looked up from germline, CDR1 is SGHDN and CDR2 is FVKESK. This CDR3 is 17 amino acids long. The CDR3, as DNA: TGTGCCAGCAGCCAAGATCGGCGGACTCGTCTTGGCACTGAAGCTTTCTTT. This encodes CASSQDRRTRLGTEAFF.

The chain combines TRBV7-2 with TRBJ2-1; 7 bases line up with TRBD2. V trimming: 5 bases; J trimming: 0 bases; junction bases outside the gene matches: 10. Germline V gene sequence: CDR1 SGHTA, CDR2 FQGNSA. The CDR3 sequence is 17 residues long. CDR3 sequence (DNA): TGTGCCAGCAGCCACGGACTAGTTTTACCCTCCTACAATGAGCAGTTCTTC. It yields the protein CASSHGLVLPSYNEQFF. The complete variable domain, with remaining parts taken from reference TRBV7-2 and TRBJ2-1, reads GAGVSQSPSNKVTEKGKDVELRCDPISGHTALYWYRQSLGQGLEFLIYFQGNSAPDKSGLPSDRFSAERTGGSVSTLTIQRTQQEDSAVYLCASSHGLVLPSYNEQFFGPGTRLTVL.

V and J are TRBV9 and TRBJ1-6; D possibly corresponds to TRBD1 (6 bases). Deletions cut 0 bases from V and 10 bases from J, with 14 bases between. Germline loops: CDR1 SGDLS, CDR2 YYNGEE. This CDR3 is 15 amino acids long. CDR3 DNA: TGTGCCAGCAGCGTAGCTAACAGGGCTGGGTCACCCCTCCACTTT. Amino acids: CASSVANRAGSPLHF. The full variable domain, its missing parts supplied by reference TRBV9 and TRBJ1-6, is DSGVTQTPKHLITATGQRVTLRCSPRSGDLSVYWYQQSLDQGLQFLIQYYNGEERAKGNILERFSAQQFPDLHSELNLSSLELGDSALYFCASSVANRAGSPLHFGNGTRLTVT.

This clone has just one count. The V and J genes are TRBV7-2 and TRBJ2-7, with D maybe TRBD1 (6 bases). The V end was cut by 2 bases, the J end by 0 bases, with 11 bases between. The CDR3 runs to 15 residues. From germline, CDR1 is SGHTA and CDR2 FQGNSA. CDR3 protein: CASSLLPDSSYEQYF. CDR3 nucleotides: TGTGCCAGCAGCTTACTCCCGGACAGCTCCTACGAGCAGTACTTC.

V usage is TRBV4-3 and J usage is TRBJ2-2, with D perhaps matching TRBD2 (5 bases). The germline V gene has CDR1 LGHNA and CDR2 YSLEER. Trimming cost V 0 bases and J 3 bases, with 14 bases left between them. This CDR3 is 17 amino acids long. The CDR3 coding sequence is TGCGCCAGCAGCCAAGATTCAGTCTCCGGGGACACCGGGGAGCTGTTTTTT. Translation: CASSQDSVSGDTGELFF.

This chain connects TRBV5-8 to TRBJ2-1; 10 nucleotides align to TRBD2. This CDR3 has 15 amino acids. The germline CDR1 and CDR2 sequences are SGHTS and YDEGEE. The junction had 1 base not matched to a gene; V was cut back by 1 base and J by 3 bases. The CDR3 is CASSLTSGIYNEQFF. The CDR3 nucleotides read TGTGCCAGCAGCTTGACTAGCGGGATCTACAATGAGCAGTTCTTC.

The chain has TRBV7-9 and TRBJ2-1, with TRBD2 matching over 7 bases. V shed 1 base and J 6 bases; nucleotides not matched to a gene: 6. The CDR3 is 15 amino acids. Germline values: CDR1 SEHNR, CDR2 FQNEAQ (reference sequence). CDR3 region: CASSLVGGGINEQFF. For the CDR3, the DNA is TGTGCCAGCAGCTTAGTGGGCGGGGGAATCAATGAGCAGTTCTTC.

This clone was picked up one time. The chain combines TRBV19 with TRBJ1-6; possibly TRBD1 for D (5 bases). The CDR3 has 15 amino acids. V was trimmed by 8 bases and J by 7 bases, leaving 18 bases between them. The germline gives CDR1 LNHDA, CDR2 SQIVND (reference sequence). In DNA, the CDR3 is TGTGCCAGTTCGACCGTTCAGGGAGGGAATTCACCCCTCCACTTT. Amino acid sequence: CASSTVQGGNSPLHF.

This rearrangement joins TRBV5-1 to TRBJ2-7, with no clear D. Trimming removed 2 bases from V and 3 bases from J, with 9 bases in between. The CDR3 consists of 13 residues. Per germline, CDR1 SGHRS and CDR2 YFSETQ. CDR3 sequence: CASSLFGGYEQYF. CDR3 sequence (DNA): TGCGCCAGCAGCTTATTCGGCGGCTACGAGCAGTACTTC.